These T cell receptor beta chains were read from a single sample in a study of cytomegalovirus exposure and HLA in healthy donors. Measured with immunoSEQ multiplex PCR; TCRdb has only the in-frame clones, and not every one. The sample gives just over 150,000 clones, around 80% of which show up once; 6.3% is in the top ten. Specimen: PBMCs. These receptors all stem from a male donor in good health and CMV-seropositive. Both conserved end residues are part of each CDR3. Fields, in order: V gene, D gene, CDR3 length, J gene, clone size, CDR3 DNA, CDR3 protein. A D gene is named only where the DNA matches it firmly. For some rows the clone size is stated as once, few or many, or as a class when expanded; others skip it.

TRBV9	.	16	TRBJ2-1	.	TGTGCCAGCAGCGTAGCTCTCGGACTCCCCAACAATGAGCAGTTCTTC	CASSVALGLPNNEQFF
TRBV23-1	TRBD2	17	TRBJ2-1	few	TGCGCCAGCAGTCAAGCCCCTAGCGGGAGTACGGACAATGAGCAGTTCTTC	CASSQAPSGSTDNEQFF
TRBV4-1	TRBD2	17	TRBJ2-7	.	TGCGCCAGCAGCCAAGGGGGTAGCGGGACTCGCTCCTACGAGCAGTACTTC	CASSQGGSGTRSYEQYF
TRBV13	TRBD2	12	TRBJ2-7	.	TGTGCCAGCAGTAGCGGGACCTACGAGCAGTACTTC	CASSSGTYEQYF
TRBV5-1	.	14	TRBJ2-2	once	TGCGCCACCGCGCCGGGACACGACACCGGGGAGCTGTTTTTT	CATAPGHDTGELFF
TRBV5-5	.	14	TRBJ1-1	.	TGTGCCAGCAGCTTGGGACACAGGAACACTGAAGCTTTCTTT	CASSLGHRNTEAFF
TRBV5-1	.	13	TRBJ2-5	few	TGCGCCAGCAGCCGAGGCGGGGAAGAGACCCAGTACTTC	CASSRGGEETQYF
TRBV30	TRBD2	13	TRBJ2-1	.	TGTGCCCGGACTAGCGGGACTGACAATGAGCAGTTCTTC	CARTSGTDNEQFF
TRBV27	TRBD1	17	TRBJ2-6	.	TGTGCCAGCAGCCCCGGGACAGGCACCTCTGGGGCCAACGTCCTGACTTTC	CASSPGTGTSGANVLTF
TRBV6-6	.	15	TRBJ2-1	.	TGTGCCAGCAGTCATACGCGGACTAATTCAAATGAGCAGTTCTTC	CASSHTRTNSNEQFF
TRBV27	TRBD2	14	TRBJ2-3	.	TGTGCCAGCAGTTGGGCTAGCGGGGCAGATACGCAGTATTTT	CASSWASGADTQYF
TRBV7-6	.	16	TRBJ2-2	.	TGTGCCAGCAGCTTAGGAGGCGGAGCGAACACCGGGGAGCTGTTTTTT	CASSLGGGANTGELFF
TRBV5-1	TRBD1	15	TRBJ2-3	.	TGCGCCAGCAGCTTCTACAGGGGACCCACAGATACGCAGTATTTT	CASSFYRGPTDTQYF
TRBV19	.	13	TRBJ1-2	.	TGTGCCAGTAGTATAGCAGGGGACTATGGCTACACCTTC	CASSIAGDYGYTF
TRBV5-1	TRBD2	14	TRBJ2-7	.	TGCGCCAGCAGCGGTGGGGGAGCGGGAGACGGGCAGTACTTC	CASSGGGAGDGQYF
TRBV6-6	TRBD1	15	TRBJ2-7	few	TGTGCCAGCAAGAATTCGGGACAGGGGATTGGCGAGCAGTACTTC	CASKNSGQGIGEQYF
TRBV5-4	TRBD2	15	TRBJ2-1	.	TGTGCCAGCAGTCTTACTAGCGGTAGTTACAATGAGCAGTTCTTC	CASSLTSGSYNEQFF
TRBV7-9	.	13	TRBJ2-7	.	TGTTCCAGCAGCTTAGAATTCCAGGGCGAGCAGTACTTC	CSSSLEFQGEQYF
TRBV14	TRBD2	16	TRBJ2-1	.	TGTGCCAGCAGCCCGGGCGGGACTAGCGGGAGCTTAGGGCAGTTCTTC	CASSPGGTSGSLGQFF
TRBV7-2	.	14	TRBJ1-1	.	TGTGCCAGCAGCCAACAGGGCTTAAACACTGAAGCTTTCTTT	CASSQQGLNTEAFF
TRBV7-9	.	15	TRBJ1-6	once	TGTGCCAGCAGCTACCACGGGGGGGACAATTCACCCCTCCACTTT	CASSYHGGDNSPLHF
TRBV18	TRBD1	15	TRBJ1-2	.	TGTGCCAGCTCACCACGGGACAGTAAGGCGGGGGGCTACACCTTC	CASSPRDSKAGGYTF
TRBV5-1	TRBD2	15	TRBJ2-1	few	TGCGCCAGCAGCTTGGAAGGACTAGTAATCAAGGAGCAGTTCTTC	CASSLEGLVIKEQFF
TRBV30	.	12	TRBJ1-5	once	TGTGCCTGGAGTAGAGGGAATCAGCCCCAGCATTTT	CAWSRGNQPQHF
TRBV2	.	14	TRBJ1-1	.	TGTGCCAGCTCCCCCCCGAGGTCCGGCACTGAAGCTTTCTTT	CASSPPRSGTEAFF
TRBV7-2	.	13	TRBJ2-1	.	TGTGCCAGCAGCCCACGACTAGACGATGAGCAGTTCTTC	CASSPRLDDEQFF
TRBV2	TRBD1	13	TRBJ2-7	few	TGTGCCAGCAGTGGGGACAGGATATACGAGCAGTACTTC	CASSGDRIYEQYF